This TCR beta chain was sequenced in a study of blood T cell repertoires in COVID-19. Across the study: Specimens from acute and convalescent COVID-19 originated in the United States, Italy and Spain. Sources were T cells, B-cell-depleted T cells, or PBMCs; the material itself was cDNA or gDNA.

As handled by the study authors: Amplification of reference gene primers provided the estimated nucleated cell counts. Profiled with immunoSEQ multiplex PCR; TCRdb holds only in-frame clones, not every one. V, J and clone size are those of that table, while D and trimming were read from the DNA. The table lists about 100,000 clones, 85% of them singletons, with approximately 1.8% in the top ten. The CDR3 consists of 15 residues. After removal of 5 bases from V and 6 bases from J, the junction contained 8 bases not matched to a gene. The germline V gene has CDR1 SGHVS and CDR2 FQNEAQ. The J gene is TRBJ2-7, the V gene TRBV7-8; 12 nucleotides agree with TRBD2. Sequenced: peripheral blood. The TCR originated in a woman aged 65 to 85 with active or convalescent COVID-19. In DNA form, the CDR3 reads TGTGCCAGCAGCGCTACGACTAGCGGGAGTAGCGAGCAGTACTTC. Its translation: CASSATTSGSSEQYF.